This section outlines one T cell receptor beta chain sequence together with its context. The target antigen is unknown. The sample comes from a study of T cells expressing NK-cell markers. Whole-study context: HCMV seropositivity characterized most of the eight sequenced donors, and seronegativity one.

TCRdb re-called the 5' RACE reads and shows each CDR3 protein once, DNA omitted. The listing contains a few hundred thousand distinct CDR3 sequences. This CDR3 region has 14 residues. CDR1 and CDR2 (germline): SGHRS, YFSETQ. Study-wide results and caveats: Dominance of the CD3+CD56-NKG2C+ fraction by these clonotypes also held in a handful of donors.

The gene calls are TRBV5-1 and TRBJ2-1; without DNA, the TCRdb call of TRBD1 cannot be checked. The sequenced material came from blood T cells: a sorted CD56 or NKG2C T cell subset, CD4+ or CD8+ T cells, or bulk PBMC T cells (not recorded which). The sequence was collected from a man aged 18 to 30 in good health. The CDR3 is CASSFDRLQGEQFF.